This TCR beta chain emerged from a study of cytomegalovirus exposure and HLA in healthy donors. Study overall: Clustering assigned 81% of the roughly 370 genotyped donors to the Caucasian-associated ancestry cluster.

V was clipped by 4 bases and J by 2 bases; unmatched bases: 3. The CDR3 is made up of 15 amino acids. Germline-derived CDR1 and CDR2 are MDHEN and SYDVKM. PCR primers comprised 60 Vbeta and 13 Jbeta primers. Original data processing: It was a later analysis that counted tens of millions of unique TCR beta chains, of which 9.5 million to 14 million were shared. This table comes from immunoSEQ multiplex PCR, and its TCRdb copy is limited to in-frame clones, with some not included. V and J calls and clone size are given by that table; D and trimming were obtained from the DNA. The table records fewer than 140,000 clones, about two thirds of them present only once.

The sequence was collected from a female donor in good health and CMV-seronegative. The V call is TRBV28, the J call TRBJ1-2; TRBD1 matches 11 bases. Sample: PBMCs. The CDR3 nucleotides are TGTGCCAGCAGTTCGGGACAGGGGGTCAACTATGGCTACACCTTC. Translation gives CASSSGQGVNYGYTF.